The 9 T cell receptor beta chains below were found in one sample sequenced in a study of shared clonotypes between healthy human individuals (dated by TCRdb to 2018 to 2020). Libraries were prepared through the immunoSEQ multiplex PCR assay. Not all clones reach the TCRdb copy of this immuneACCESS table, which keeps in-frame sequences only. Checked studies attribute under half of the gap to unresolved V genes and leave the rest unexplained. This sample is represented by 2.3 million or so clones; about 92% of them were singletons. The top ten hold around 0.4% of the sample. Sequencing was done on a sample of naive CD4+ T cells from PBMCs. What this sample's cell subset or site label stands for: CD45RA+ positively selected. The receptors derive from a man between 18 and 29 years old in good health. Some clones in this sample may be carry-over from other donors' samples.

As concerns this clone: Distinct nucleotide sequences in the sample also encode this CDR3. The chain recombines TRBV5-1 with TRBJ2-1; TRBD1 aligns across 9 bases. The CDR3 totals 14 residues. Germline CDR1 reads SGHRS; CDR2 reads YFSETQ. V lost 2 bases to trimming and J lost 6 bases; unmatched junction nucleotides: 3. This CDR3 is CASSLQTGGNEQFF. DNA of the CDR3: TGCGCCAGCAGCTTACAGACAGGGGGCAATGAGCAGTTCTTC.

The V call is TRBV11-2, the J call TRBJ1-1; D not resolved. The CDR3 has 16 residues. Germline values: CDR1 SGHAT, CDR2 FQNNGV. V shed 7 bases and J shed 8 bases, with 26 bases lying between them. CDR3 residues: CASTTLLAGVGREAFF. The CDR3 DNA reads TGTGCCAGCACCACGTTACTAGCCGGAGTCGGTCGCGAAGCTTTCTTT. The full variable domain, rest sourced from reference TRBV11-2 and TRBJ1-1, is EAGVAQSPRYKIIEKRQSVAFWCNPISGHATLYWYQQILGQGPKLLIQFQNNGVVDDSQLPKDRFSAERLKGVDSTLKIQPAKLEDSAVYLCASTTLLAGVGREAFFGQGTRLTVV.

This chain connects TRBV11-3 to TRBJ2-5; perhaps TRBD2 as D (7 bases). From germline, CDR1 is SGHNT and CDR2 YENEEA. CDR3 length equals 14 residues. Between the trimmed V and J ends, which lost 5 bases and 4 bases, there was a span of 14 bases. The CDR3 nucleotides are TGTGCCAGCAGCCTGGGGGGGGGCACAGAGACCCAGTACTTC. This translates into CASSLGGGTETQYF.

The chain is built from TRBV11-2 and TRBJ2-1; the match to TRBD2 covers 9 bases. The V gene end was trimmed by 1 base and the J gene end by 3 bases; junction bases not matched to a gene: 4. The CDR3 sequence is 16 residues long. Germline V gene lookup returns CDR1 SGHAT and CDR2 FQNNGV. In DNA, the CDR3 is TGTGCCAGCAGCTTAGGCCTAGCGGGAAACTACAATGAGCAGTTCTTC. Translated: CASSLGLAGNYNEQFF.

The rearrangement uses TRBV20-1 and TRBJ2-5; D unclear. Germline loops: CDR1 DFQATT, CDR2 SNEGSKA (reference sequence). V lost 5 bases, J lost 5 bases, and 9 bases lay in between. CDR3 length: 11 residues. The DNA of the CDR3 is TGCAGTGCTTTGACCCGCGAGACCCAGTACTTC. It specifies CSALTRETQYF.

This clone was seen only once. CDR3 protein: CASSLGPLGADTQYF. The CDR3 DNA follows: TGCGCCAGCAGCTTGGGCCCCCTAGGAGCAGATACGCAGTATTTT. The chain is built from TRBV5-1 and TRBJ2-3; D not certain. Germline loops: CDR1 SGHRS, CDR2 YFSETQ. The CDR3 covers 15 residues. V lost 0 bases, J lost 4 bases, and 12 bases lay in between. Full variable domain (missing parts from reference TRBV5-1 and TRBJ2-3): KAGVTQTPRYLIKTRGQQVTLSCSPISGHRSVSWYQQTPGQGLQFLFEYFSETQRNKGNFPGRFSGRQFSNSRSEMNVSTLELGDSALYLCASSLGPLGADTQYFGPGTRLTVL.

CDR3 sequence reads: CASSPRGYGTDTQYF. The DNA for the CDR3 is TGTGCCAGCAGCCCCCGCGGGTATGGCACAGATACGCAGTATTTT. The rearrangement joins TRBV9 to TRBJ2-3; tentatively, D is TRBD2 (5 bases). Trimming left V 4 bases short and J 1 base short, with 13 bases between. There are 15 residues in the CDR3. Germline lookup yields CDR1 SGDLS and CDR2 YYNGEE.

The V and J genes are TRBV6-1 and TRBJ1-2; D is unresolved. This CDR3 region has 13 residues. Trimming pared 5 bases from V and 4 bases from J, leaving 11 bases between. Germline V lookup: CDR1 MNHNS, CDR2 SASEGT. CDR3 amino acids: CASSLGVAYGYTF. For the CDR3, the DNA is TGTGCCAGCAGTCTTGGAGTCGCCTATGGCTACACCTTC.

This chain links TRBV30 with TRBJ1-2, with 8 bases matching TRBD1. This CDR3 spans 14 amino acids. The germline V gene has CDR1 GTSNPN and CDR2 SVGIG (reference sequence). V trimming: 1 base; J trimming: 8 bases; junction bases outside the gene matches: 9. CDR3 sequence reads: CAWSANPRGRGYTF. Written as DNA, the CDR3 is TGTGCCTGGAGTGCTAATCCCAGGGGGCGCGGCTACACCTTC.